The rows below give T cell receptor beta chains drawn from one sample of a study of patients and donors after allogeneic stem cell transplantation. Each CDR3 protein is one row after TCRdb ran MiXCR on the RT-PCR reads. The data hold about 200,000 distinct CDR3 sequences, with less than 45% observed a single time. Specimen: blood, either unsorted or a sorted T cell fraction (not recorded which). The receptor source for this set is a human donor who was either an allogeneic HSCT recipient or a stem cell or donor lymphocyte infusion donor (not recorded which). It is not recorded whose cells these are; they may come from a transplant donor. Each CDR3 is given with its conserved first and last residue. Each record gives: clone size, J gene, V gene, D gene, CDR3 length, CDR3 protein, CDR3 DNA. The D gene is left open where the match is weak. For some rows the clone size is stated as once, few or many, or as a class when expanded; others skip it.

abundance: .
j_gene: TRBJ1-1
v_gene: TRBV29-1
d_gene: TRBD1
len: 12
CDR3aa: CSVGDRVTEAFF
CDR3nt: TGCAGCGTTGGGGACAGGGTAACTGAAGCTTTCTTT

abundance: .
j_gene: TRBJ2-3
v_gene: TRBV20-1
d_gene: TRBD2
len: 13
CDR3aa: CSAERGLGDTQYF
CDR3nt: TGCAGTGCCGAGCGGGGGTTGGGGGATACGCAGTATTTT

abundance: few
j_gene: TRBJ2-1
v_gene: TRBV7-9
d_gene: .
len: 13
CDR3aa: CASSFGIYNEQFF
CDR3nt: TGTGCCAGCAGCTTTGGGATCTACAATGAGCAGTTCTTC

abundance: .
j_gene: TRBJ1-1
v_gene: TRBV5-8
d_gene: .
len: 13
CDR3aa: CARGLWGNTEAFF
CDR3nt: TGTGCCAGGGGGTTATGGGGGAACACTGAAGCTTTCTTT

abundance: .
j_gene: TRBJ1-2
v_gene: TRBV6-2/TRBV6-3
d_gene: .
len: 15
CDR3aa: CASSLRDRPNYGYTF
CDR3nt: TGTGCCAGCAGCCTCCGGGACCGACCTAACTATGGCTACACCTTC

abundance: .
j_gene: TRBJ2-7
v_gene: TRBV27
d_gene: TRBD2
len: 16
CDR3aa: CASSSFSGSSLYEQYF
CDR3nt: TGTGCCAGCAGCTCTTTTAGCGGGAGTAGTTTATACGAGCAGTACTTC

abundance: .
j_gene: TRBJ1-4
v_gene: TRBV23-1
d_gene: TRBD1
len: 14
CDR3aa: CARTQGATNEKLFF
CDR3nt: TGCGCCAGGACACAGGGGGCAACTAATGAAAAACTGTTTTTT

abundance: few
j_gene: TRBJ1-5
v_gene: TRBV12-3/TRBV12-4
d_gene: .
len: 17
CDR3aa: CASSLTILGDSNQPQHF
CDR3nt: TGTGCCAGCAGTTTAACGATATTAGGGGATAGCAATCAGCCCCAGCATTTT

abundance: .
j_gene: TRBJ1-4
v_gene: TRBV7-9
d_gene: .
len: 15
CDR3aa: CASSLKLQGGEKLFF
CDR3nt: TGTGCCAGCAGCTTAAAACTGCAGGGAGGTGAAAAACTGTTTTTT

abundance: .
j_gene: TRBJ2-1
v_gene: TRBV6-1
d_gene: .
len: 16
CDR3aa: CASSEGTGVAYNEQFF
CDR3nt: TGTGCCAGCAGTGAGGGGACGGGAGTTGCCTACAATGAGCAGTTCTTC

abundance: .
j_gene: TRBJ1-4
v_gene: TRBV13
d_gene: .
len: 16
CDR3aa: CASSLTSGPSGEKLFF
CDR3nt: TGTGCCAGCAGCTTAACATCGGGCCCGAGCGGGGAAAAACTGTTTTTT

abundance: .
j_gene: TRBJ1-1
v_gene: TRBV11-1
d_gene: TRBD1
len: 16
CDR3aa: CASSHWDRGLGTEAFF
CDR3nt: TGTGCCAGCAGTCACTGGGACAGGGGGCTCGGGACTGAAGCTTTCTTT

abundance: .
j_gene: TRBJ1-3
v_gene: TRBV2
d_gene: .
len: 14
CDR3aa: CASSGRGAGNTIYF
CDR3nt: TGTGCCAGCAGCGGCAGGGGAGCCGGAAACACCATATATTTT

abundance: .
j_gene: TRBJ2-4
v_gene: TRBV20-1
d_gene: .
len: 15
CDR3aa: CSARSADMAKNIQYF
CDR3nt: TGCAGTGCTAGGTCCGCTGACATGGCCAAAAACATTCAGTACTTC

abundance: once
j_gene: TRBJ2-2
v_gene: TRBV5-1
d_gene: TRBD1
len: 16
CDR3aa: CASSLRTGGKGGELFF
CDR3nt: TGCGCCAGCAGCTTGCGGACAGGGGGCAAGGGCGGGGAGCTGTTTTTT

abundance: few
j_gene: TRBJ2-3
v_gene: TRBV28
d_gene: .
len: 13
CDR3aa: CASSLAVRDTQYF
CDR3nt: TGTGCCAGCAGTTTAGCCGTCCGGGACACACAGTATTTT

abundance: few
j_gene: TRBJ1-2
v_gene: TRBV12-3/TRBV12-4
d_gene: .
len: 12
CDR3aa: CASHPGPYGYTF
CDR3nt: TGTGCCAGCCACCCCGGCCCCTATGGCTACACCTTC

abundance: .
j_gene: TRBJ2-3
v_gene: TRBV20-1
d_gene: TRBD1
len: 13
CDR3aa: CSATDRGLDTQYF
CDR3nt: TGCAGTGCCACGGACAGGGGTTTAGATACGCAGTATTTT

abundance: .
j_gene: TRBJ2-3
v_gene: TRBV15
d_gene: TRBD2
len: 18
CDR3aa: CATSRDKAAGGRADTQYF
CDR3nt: TGTGCCACCAGCAGAGATAAAGCAGCGGGAGGTCGGGCAGATACGCAGTATTTT

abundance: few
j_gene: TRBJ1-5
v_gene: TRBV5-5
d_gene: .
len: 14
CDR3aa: CASSPGGEEQPQHF
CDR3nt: TGTGCCAGCAGCCCTGGGGGGGAAGAGCAGCCCCAGCATTTT

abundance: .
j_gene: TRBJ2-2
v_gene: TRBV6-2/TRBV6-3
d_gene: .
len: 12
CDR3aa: CASSYKAGELFF
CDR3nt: TGTGCCAGCAGTTATAAAGCCGGGGAGCTGTTTTTT

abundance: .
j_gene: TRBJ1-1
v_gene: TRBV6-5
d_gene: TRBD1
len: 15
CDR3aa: CASSRGQGLNTEAFF
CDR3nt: TGTGCCAGCAGCCGAGGACAGGGCCTGAACACTGAAGCTTTCTTT

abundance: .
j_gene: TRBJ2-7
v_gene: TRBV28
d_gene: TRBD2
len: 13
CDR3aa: CASTLAGGYEQYF
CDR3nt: TGTGCCAGCACCTTAGCGGGTGGCTACGAGCAGTACTTC

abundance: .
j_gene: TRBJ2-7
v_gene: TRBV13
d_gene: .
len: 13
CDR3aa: CASSLTDSYEQYF
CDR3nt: TGTGCCAGCAGCTTAACAGACAGCTACGAGCAGTACTTC

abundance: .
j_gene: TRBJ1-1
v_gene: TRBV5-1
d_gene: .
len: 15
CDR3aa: CASSLSERRNTEAFF
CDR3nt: TGCGCCAGCAGCTTGTCGGAACGTAGAAACACTGAAGCTTTCTTT

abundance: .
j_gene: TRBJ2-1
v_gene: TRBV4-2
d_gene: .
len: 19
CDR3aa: CASSQVMRLEAVSGNEQFF
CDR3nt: TGTGCCAGCAGCCAAGTAATGCGACTAGAGGCGGTCTCCGGCAATGAGCAGTTCTTC

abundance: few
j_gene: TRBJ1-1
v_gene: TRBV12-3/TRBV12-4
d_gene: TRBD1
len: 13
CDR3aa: CASSFGQGAEAFF
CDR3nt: TGTGCCAGCAGTTTCGGGCAGGGGGCTGAAGCTTTCTTT

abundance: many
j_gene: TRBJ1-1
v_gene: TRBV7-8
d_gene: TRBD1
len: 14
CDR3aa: CASSHAGGNTEAFF
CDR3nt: TGTGCCAGCAGTCACGCAGGGGGAAACACTGAAGCTTTCTTT

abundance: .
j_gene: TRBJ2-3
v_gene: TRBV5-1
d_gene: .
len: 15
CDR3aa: CASSPGGVGTDTQYF
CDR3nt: TGCGCCAGCAGCCCCGGAGGGGTAGGCACAGATACGCAGTATTTT

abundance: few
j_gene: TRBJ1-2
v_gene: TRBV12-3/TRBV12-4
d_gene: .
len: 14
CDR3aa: CASSYPSRGRGYTF
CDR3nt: TGTGCCAGCAGTTATCCATCCAGGGGTCGCGGCTACACCTTC

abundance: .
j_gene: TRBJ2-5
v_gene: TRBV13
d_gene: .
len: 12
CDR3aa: CASSASGETQYF
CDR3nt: TGTGCCAGCAGCGCCTCCGGGGAGACCCAGTACTTC

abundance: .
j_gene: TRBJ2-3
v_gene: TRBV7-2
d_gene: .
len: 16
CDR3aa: CASLLGIVSRTDTQYF
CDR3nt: TGTGCCAGCCTCCTTGGCATCGTCTCCCGCACAGATACGCAGTATTTT

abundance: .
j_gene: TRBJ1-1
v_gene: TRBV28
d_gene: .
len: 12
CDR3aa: CASSFRGTKAFF
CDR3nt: TGTGCCAGCAGTTTTAGGGGCACAAAAGCTTTCTTT

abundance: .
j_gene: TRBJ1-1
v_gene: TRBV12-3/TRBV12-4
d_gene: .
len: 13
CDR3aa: CASSSGLSTEAFF
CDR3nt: TGTGCCAGCAGTTCCGGACTGAGCACTGAAGCTTTCTTT

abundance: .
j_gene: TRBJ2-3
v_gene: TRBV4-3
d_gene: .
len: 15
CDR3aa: CASSQDSPHTDTQYF
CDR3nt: TGCGCCAGCAGCCAAGACTCACCCCACACAGATACGCAGTATTTT

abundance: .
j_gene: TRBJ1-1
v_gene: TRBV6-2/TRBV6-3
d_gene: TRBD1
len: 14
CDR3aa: CASTRDRGNTEAFF
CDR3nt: TGTGCCAGCACCCGGGACAGGGGGAACACTGAAGCTTTCTTT

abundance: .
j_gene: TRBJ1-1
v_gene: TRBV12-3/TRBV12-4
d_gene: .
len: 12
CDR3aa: CASSQEGSVAFF
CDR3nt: TGTGCCAGCAGTCAAGAGGGGAGTGTAGCTTTCTTT

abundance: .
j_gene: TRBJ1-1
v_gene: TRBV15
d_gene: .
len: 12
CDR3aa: CATSRDHTEAFF
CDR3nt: TGTGCCACCAGCAGAGACCACACTGAAGCTTTCTTT

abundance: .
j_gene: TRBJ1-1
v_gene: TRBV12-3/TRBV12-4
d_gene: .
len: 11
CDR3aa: CASNQIEGAFF
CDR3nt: TGTGCCAGCAACCAGATCGAAGGAGCTTTCTTT

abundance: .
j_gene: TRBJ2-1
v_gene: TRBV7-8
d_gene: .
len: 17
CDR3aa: CASSLVPGTGESSEQFF
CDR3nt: TGTGCCAGCAGCTTAGTCCCCGGAACGGGAGAATCGAGTGAGCAGTTCTTC

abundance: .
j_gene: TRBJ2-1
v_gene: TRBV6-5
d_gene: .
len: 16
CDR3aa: CASSYFGQSSYNEQFF
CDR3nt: TGTGCCAGCAGTTACTTTGGACAGAGCTCCTACAATGAGCAGTTCTTC

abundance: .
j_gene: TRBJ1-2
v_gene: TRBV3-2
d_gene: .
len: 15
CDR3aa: CASSENRQLLYGYTF
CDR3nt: TGTGCCAGCAGCGAAAATCGACAGCTACTTTATGGCTACACCTTC

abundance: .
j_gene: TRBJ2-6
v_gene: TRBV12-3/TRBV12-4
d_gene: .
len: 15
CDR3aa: CASSRDRSGANVLTF
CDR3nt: TGTGCCAGCAGCCGAGACCGGTCTGGGGCCAACGTCCTGACTTTC

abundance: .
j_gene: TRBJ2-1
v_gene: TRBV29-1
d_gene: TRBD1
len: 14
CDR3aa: CSVSDRGVSGEQFF
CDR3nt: TGCAGCGTTTCCGACAGGGGAGTGAGTGGTGAGCAGTTCTTC

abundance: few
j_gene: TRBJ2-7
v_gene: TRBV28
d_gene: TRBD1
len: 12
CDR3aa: CATGTGSHEQYF
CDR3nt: TGTGCCACCGGGACAGGTAGCCACGAGCAGTACTTC

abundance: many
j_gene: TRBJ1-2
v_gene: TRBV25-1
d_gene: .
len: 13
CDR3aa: CASMDRHNYGYTF
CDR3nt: TGTGCCAGCATGGACAGACACAACTATGGCTACACCTTC

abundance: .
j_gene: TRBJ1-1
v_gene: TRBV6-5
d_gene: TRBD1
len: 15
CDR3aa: CASSNGQGWTTEAFF
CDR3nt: TGTGCCAGCAGTAATGGACAGGGCTGGACCACTGAAGCTTTCTTT